Below are 15 T cell receptor beta chains sequenced from a single sample in a study of OX40 agonist ivuxolimab in advanced cancers. Only in-frame clones appear in the TCRdb table, and some are missing; sequencing was by immunoSEQ multiplex PCR. The sample lists 70,000 or so clones, about nine tenths seen once, with 2% in the top ten. The sample was CD4+ or CD8+ T cells sorted from blood, taken in a trial of the OX40 agonist ivuxolimab. All receptors derive from an adult with an advanced solid tumor such as melanoma, head and neck, liver or kidney cancer.

The chain uses TRBV11-2 and TRBJ2-1; the D gene is possibly TRBD1 (6 bases). The CDR3 has 15 residues. V gave up 3 bases and J gave up 2 bases, with 11 bases separating them. Germline V CDR1 and CDR2: SGHAT, FQNNGV. The chain's CDR3 is CASSFFRGTYNEQFF. CDR3 bases: TGTGCCAGCAGCTTTTTCAGGGGTACCTACAATGAGCAGTTCTTC.

The gene calls are TRBV18 and TRBJ2-7; D possibly corresponds to TRBD2 (5 bases). The germline V gene has CDR1 KGHSH and CDR2 LQKENI. The V and J ends lost 4 bases and 3 bases respectively, with 13 bases between them. The CDR3 consists of 14 residues. This CDR3 reads CASSLGGTLYEQYF. CDR3 coding DNA: TGTGCCAGCTCACTTGGAGGAACACTCTACGAGCAGTACTTC.

The V gene is TRBV10-3, the J gene TRBJ2-3; TRBD2 matches 10 bases. The CDR3 has 15 amino acids. After removal of 2 bases from V and 6 bases from J, the junction contained 5 bases not matched to a gene. CDR1 and CDR2 (germline): ENHRY, SYGVKD. The CDR3 sequence: CAISEGLAVRDTQYF. The CDR3 DNA is TGTGCCATCAGTGAGGGACTAGCGGTTCGGGATACGCAGTATTTT.

The chain links TRBV23-1 to TRBJ1-1; possibly TRBD1 for D (5 bases). TRBV23-1 is an ORF, with its function uncertain. This CDR3 has 17 residues. Trimming shortened V by 2 bases and J by 0 bases, and 16 bases separated the two germline ends. CDR3 coding DNA: TGCGCCAGCAGTCAAAAGAATCCCGGGACCATGAACACTGAAGCTTTCTTT. Translated: CASSQKNPGTMNTEAFF.

This clone was detected once. This chain links TRBV2 with TRBJ1-5; no firm D call. The length of the CDR3 is 14 residues. Trimming removed 7 bases at V and 4 bases at J, with 14 bases between. Germline V gives CDR1 SNHLY, CDR2 FYNNEI. The CDR3 DNA follows: TGTGCCAGCACCCAAGGGCTCAGTAATCAGCCCCAGCATTTT. Its protein is CASTQGLSNQPQHF.

The chain links TRBV19 to TRBJ2-3, with D unclear. V was cut by 1 base and J by 3 bases, with 5 bases left in between. CDR1 and CDR2 (germline): LNHDA, SQIVND (reference sequence). This CDR3 is built from 13 residues. The CDR3 DNA reads TGTGCCAGTAGTATAGGCCCTACAGATACGCAGTATTTT. Translation gives CASSIGPTDTQYF.

V gene TRBV9 combines with J gene TRBJ1-2, with 7 bases matching TRBD1. The CDR3 has 15 amino acids. Trimming at V came to 5 bases and at J to 4 bases, leaving 11 bases not matched to a gene. The germline V gene has CDR1 SGDLS and CDR2 YYNGEE. Written as DNA, the CDR3 is TGTGCCAGCAGTGGAGGGGGCCACCCTTTCTATGGCTACACCTTC. It is translated as CASSGGGHPFYGYTF.

The chain uses TRBV7-2 and TRBJ1-6; D might be TRBD1 (5 bases). Per the germline V gene, CDR1 is SGHTA and CDR2 is FQGNSA. The V gene lost 1 base and the J gene lost 8 bases, with 12 bases spanning the gap. This CDR3 contains 15 residues. The CDR3 region has the DNA TGTGCCAGCAGCTTAGATCCGGGGCGGGATTCACCCCTCCACTTT. Protein product: CASSLDPGRDSPLHF.

This rearrangement joins TRBV18 to TRBJ2-1; D gene uncertain. This CDR3 has 20 amino acids. Trimming took off 3 bases at V and 5 bases at J, with 29 bases between the two ends. Germline CDR1 reads KGHSH; CDR2 reads LQKENI. In DNA, the CDR3 is TGTGCCAGCTCACCCGCCCTCGTAAATACGACCTTTACTCCCAACAATGAGCAGTTCTTC. It codes for CASSPALVNTTFTPNNEQFF.

J is TRBJ2-2 and V is TRBV30, with D perhaps TRBD2 (6 bases). The CDR3 spans 17 residues. Deletions cut 0 bases from V and 0 bases from J, with 14 bases between. Per germline, CDR1 GTSNPN and CDR2 SVGIG (reference sequence). The CDR3 here is CAWSVRRGSANTGELFF. For the CDR3, the DNA is TGTGCCTGGAGTGTACGGCGGGGCAGCGCGAACACCGGGGAGCTGTTTTTT.

This clone was picked up one time. The chain carries TRBV5-6 and TRBJ2-3; TRBD2 agrees at 8 bases. The CDR3 contains 14 residues. Germline CDR1 SGHDT, CDR2 YYEEEE. Trimming cost V 5 bases and J 2 bases; bases outside gene matches: 4. DNA of the CDR3: TGTGCCAGCAGGATACTAGCGGTCACAGATACGCAGTATTTT. It encodes CASRILAVTDTQYF.

CDR3 sequence reads: CASSGATGTGSGNTIYF. CDR3 coding DNA: TGTGCCAGCAGTGGAGCTACCGGGACAGGGAGTGGAAACACCATATATTTT. The genes are TRBV25-1 and TRBJ1-3, with 9 bases aligning to TRBD1. The CDR3 loop spans 17 amino acids. The germline V gene encodes CDR1 MGHDK and CDR2 SYGVNS. The V segment lost 4 bases and the J segment 3 bases; nucleotides outside the gene matches: 10.

The V and J genes are TRBV19 and TRBJ2-2; TRBD1 matches 7 bases. CDR3 size: 14 residues. Germline-derived CDR1 and CDR2 are LNHDA and SQIVND (reference sequence). The J segment lost 4 bases and the V segment lost 6 bases, leaving 5 bases of the junction unmatched. CDR3 sequence (DNA): TGTGCCAGTAGAAGGGACAGAGGCACCGGGGAGCTGTTTTTT. Its protein product is CASRRDRGTGELFF.

The sample holds a few counts of this clone. This rearrangement joins TRBV19 to TRBJ1-3; TRBD1 is a possible D gene (6 bases). V lost 7 bases, J lost 7 bases, and 20 bases lay in between. Germline V lookup: CDR1 LNHDA, CDR2 SQIVND (reference sequence). The CDR3 runs to 15 residues. CDR3 bases: TGTGCCAGTAAGAACAGGGCGTTCTTTGGCAACACCATATATTTT. Protein: CASKNRAFFGNTIYF. Filled out from reference TRBV19 and TRBJ1-3, the complete variable domain reads DGGITQSPKYLFRKEGQNVTLSCEQNLNHDAMYWYRQDPGQGLRLIYYSQIVNDFQKGDIAEGYSVSREKKESFPLTVTSAQKNPTAFYLCASKNRAFFGNTIYFGEGSWLTVV.

V and J are TRBV5-1 and TRBJ2-5, with a possible D match to TRBD1 (5 bases). V lost 3 bases to trimming and J lost 0 bases, with 9 bases between them. The CDR3 extends over 14 amino acids. Germline-derived CDR1 and CDR2 are SGHRS and YFSETQ. CDR3 in amino acids: CASSSSGYQETQYF. DNA of the CDR3: TGCGCCAGCAGCTCGTCAGGGTACCAAGAGACCCAGTACTTC.